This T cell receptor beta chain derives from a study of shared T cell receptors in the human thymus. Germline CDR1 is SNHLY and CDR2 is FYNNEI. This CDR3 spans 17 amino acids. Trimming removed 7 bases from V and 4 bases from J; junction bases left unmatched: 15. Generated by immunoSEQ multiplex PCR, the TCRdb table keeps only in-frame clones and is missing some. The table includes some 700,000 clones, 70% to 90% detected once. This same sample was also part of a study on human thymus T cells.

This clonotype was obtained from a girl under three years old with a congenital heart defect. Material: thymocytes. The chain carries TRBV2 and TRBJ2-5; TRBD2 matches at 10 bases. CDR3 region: CASIDEDGLADTETQYF. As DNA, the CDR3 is TGTGCCAGCATTGATGAAGATGGACTAGCGGATACAGAGACCCAGTACTTC.